This T cell receptor beta chain derives from a study of blood T cell repertoires in COVID-19. Overall study: The analysed material was cDNA or gDNA that came from T cells, B-cell-depleted T cells, or PBMCs.

V was cut by 2 bases and J by 5 bases, with 18 bases left in between. CDR1 MDHEN and CDR2 SYDVKM come from the germline V gene. This CDR3 spans 16 amino acids. In the study's own analysis: For nucleated cells, counts were estimated from reference gene primer amplification. Data came from immunoSEQ multiplex PCR; TCRdb stores just in-frame clones and leaves some out. That table gives V, J and clone size, and the DNA gave D and trimming. The sample contains 500,000 to 600,000 clones, less than 90% of which appear only once. In its sample, this clone was seen a few times. A Seattle source enrolled patients during active infection and followed them longitudinally.

The sequencing sample was made of peripheral blood. V usage is TRBV28 and J usage is TRBJ1-1; tentative D call: TRBD1 (6 bases). The sequence was collected from a woman between 45 and 60 years old with COVID-19, enrolled during active disease. The DNA of the CDR3 is TGTGCCAGCAGTTTAAGGCTTGGTAGAGGGGGTACTGAAGCTTTCTTT. Translating it yields CASSLRLGRGGTEAFF.